The TCR beta chain described here comes from a study of blood T cells in healthy people across ages. General study points: Donors of long life had a larger count of naive CD4+ cells and greater diversity than aged donors.

Through a sample-barcoded 5' primer and a J-beta primer mix, a second PCR was run for roughly 6 to 12 cycles. A template-switch adaptor with 12 random nucleotides tagged each cDNA molecule. One entry per CDR3 protein, called by TCRdb with MiXCR from the 5' RACE reads. Here the sample spans roughly 800,000 distinct CDR3 sequences, about three fifths being singletons. Trimming cost V 8 bases and J 13 bases, with 18 bases left between them. The CDR3 spans 13 residues. The germline CDR1 and CDR2 sequences are MGHDK and SYGVNS. This clonotype was recorded a few times. Its specificity is not known. The sequence was collected from a man under 40 in good health. The sequenced material came from blood. V and J are TRBV25-1 and TRBJ1-6, with unresolved D. CDR3 in DNA: TGTGCCAGCGGGTACTCAAGGGAAGCGCCCCTCCACTTT. Translated: CASGYSREAPLHF.